This T cell receptor (beta chain) was recovered during a study of Graves' ophthalmopathy and Graves' hyperthyroidism. Broader study findings: Researchers report that a 13-signature model separated ophthalmopathy from stable hyperthyroidism, posting about 88% sensitivity and roughly 80% specificity.

Per the germline V gene, CDR1 is SGHVS and CDR2 is FQNEAQ. The CDR3 contains 15 residues. V was pared by 2 bases and J by 8 bases, with 9 bases of the junction left unmatched. Using RNA transcripts, the TCR beta CDR3 regions were amplified. RT-PCR was first run with HTBI primers, then multiplex PCR in a second round. TCRdb itself ran the multiplex PCR reads through MiXCR, one entry per CDR3 protein. Among hundreds of thousands of distinct CDR3 sequences, 35% to 45% were seen once, and the ten largest hold about 3.3%. This clonotype was picked up many times. Its antigen is as yet unknown. The V call is TRBV7-8, the J call TRBJ2-7; 10 bases match TRBD1. The sequence was collected from an adult man with Graves' ophthalmopathy. Input material: peripheral blood. The CDR3: CASSLPPGQGFKQYF. Written as DNA, the CDR3 is TGTGCCAGCAGCTTACCCCCGGGACAGGGGTTCAAGCAGTACTTC.